The next 16 T cell receptor beta chains were all read from a single sample in a study of blood T cell repertoires in COVID-19 (dated by TCRdb to 2018 to 2020). The method behind the library was the immunoSEQ multiplex PCR assay. TCRdb carries this immuneACCESS record with in-frame sequences only. Its versions omit some clonotypes, under half of them owing to an unresolved V gene in the studies checked, with the rest unexplained. For this sample the table gives about 190,000 clones, of which 70% to 80% were detected only once. The top ten clones comprise approximately 13% of the sample. Sequences were obtained from peripheral blood. These receptors were collected from a man aged 50 or older who had recovered from COVID-19.

V is TRBV19 and J is TRBJ2-5; D call uncertain. The germline V gene has CDR1 LNHDA and CDR2 SQIVND (reference sequence). The V end was cut by 8 bases, the J end by 4 bases, with 17 bases between. This CDR3 spans 14 amino acids. As DNA, the CDR3 is TGTGCCAGTGTTATGAGGTCGGCCACAGAGACCCAGTACTTC. The encoded protein is CASVMRSATETQYF.

J is TRBJ1-3 and V is TRBV5-6; tentative D call: TRBD1 (6 bases). CDR1 and CDR2 from the germline V gene are SGHDT and YYEEEE. V shed 4 bases and J shed 2 bases, with 19 bases lying between them. The CDR3 extends over 17 amino acids. In DNA form, the CDR3 reads TGTGCCAGCAGCGAGGCCGCGGGGGGCCCTACTGGAAACACCATATATTTT. Translation gives CASSEAAGGPTGNTIYF.

This clone was observed a single time. Relative to the germline gene, one junction end is altered; a read error may explain this. The V call is TRBV7-9, the J call TRBJ1-5; 10 bases fit TRBD1. Germline loops: CDR1 SEHNR, CDR2 FQNEAQ (reference sequence). CDR3 length: 14 residues. For the CDR3, the DNA is TGTGCCAGCAGCTTGGGACAGGGGAATCGGCCCCAGCATTTT. Protein: CASSLGQGNRPQHF.

The V and J genes are TRBV27 and TRBJ2-2, with 10 bases matching TRBD2. The ends lost 6 bases at V and 6 bases at J; junction bases unmatched: 7. Germline V gene sequence: CDR1 MNHEY, CDR2 SMNVEV (reference sequence). The CDR3 is made up of 15 amino acids. For the CDR3, the DNA is TGTGCCAGCAGACAGCGGGAGGGCTTCCCCGGGGAGCTGTTTTTT. Its protein is CASRQREGFPGELFF.

This clone was observed a handful of times. The chain has TRBV7-9 and TRBJ1-1, with 8 bases matching TRBD1. From germline, CDR1 is SEHNR and CDR2 FQNEAQ (reference sequence). This CDR3 spans 15 amino acids. V shed 5 bases and J 3 bases; nucleotides not matched to a gene: 8. CDR3 DNA sequence: TGTGCCAGCAGCGCGGGACAGGCCTGGCACACTGAAGCTTTCTTT. It codes for CASSAGQAWHTEAFF.

The V gene is TRBV2, the J gene TRBJ2-7; D gene ambiguous. The germline gives CDR1 SNHLY, CDR2 FYNNEI. The V and J ends lost 6 bases and 4 bases respectively, with 4 bases between them. The CDR3 is 10 amino acids. In nucleotides, the CDR3 is TGTGCCAGCAGGACATACGAGCAGTACTTC. The encoded protein is CASRTYEQYF.

The chain links TRBV28 to TRBJ1-4; TRBD1 agrees at 11 bases. The CDR3 runs 15 residues. J gave up 7 bases and V 6 bases, and 7 bases lay outside the gene matches. Germline V CDR1 and CDR2: MDHEN, SYDVKM. The CDR3 reads CASRLSGTGGEKLFF. In DNA, the CDR3 is TGTGCCAGCAGGTTGAGCGGGACAGGGGGTGAAAAACTGTTTTTT.

This rearrangement joins TRBV4-1 to TRBJ2-1, with 8 positions matching TRBD1. After removal of 2 bases from V and 7 bases from J, the junction contained 13 bases not matched to a gene. The CDR3 loop spans 17 amino acids. CDR1 and CDR2 (germline): MGHRA, YSYEKL. CDR3 region: CASSQRTWTGIDNEQFF. In DNA form, the CDR3 reads TGCGCCAGCAGCCAAAGAACCTGGACAGGGATCGATAATGAGCAGTTCTTC.

This clone has more than one count but fewer than ten. The V call is TRBV18, the J call TRBJ1-5; TRBD1 matches 7 bases. The CDR3 length is 14 residues. Germline V gene sequence: CDR1 KGHSH, CDR2 LQKENI. The V and J ends lost 3 bases and 7 bases, in that order; junction bases with no gene match: 6. For the CDR3, the DNA is TGTGCCAGCTCACCCTTGAGGGGGCAGCAGCCCCAGCATTTT. Protein: CASSPLRGQQPQHF.

V gene TRBV24-1 combines with J gene TRBJ2-3; 10 positions match TRBD2. V was clipped by 4 bases and J by 6 bases; unmatched bases: 9. The CDR3 length is 16 residues. From germline, CDR1 is KGHDR and CDR2 SFDVKD. The CDR3 loop is CATSDHPSGSRDTQYF. The CDR3 DNA reads as TGTGCCACCAGTGACCACCCTAGCGGGAGTAGGGATACGCAGTATTTT.

V gene TRBV5-4 combines with J gene TRBJ2-7, with 13 bases fitting TRBD2. This CDR3 is built from 16 residues. Germline CDR1 and CDR2: SGHNT and YYREEE (reference sequence). V was pared by 4 bases and J by 7 bases, with 11 bases of the junction left unmatched. The CDR3, as DNA: TGTGCCAGCAGCCCGCGGACTAGCGGGGGCCTTTCAGAGCAGTACTTC. Protein product: CASSPRTSGGLSEQYF.

This clone has only a few counts. The V and J genes are TRBV9 and TRBJ2-5; TRBD2 matches 14 bases. V was clipped by 3 bases and J by 5 bases; unmatched bases: 9. CDR1 is SGDLS, CDR2 YYNGEE, per germline. This CDR3 spans 17 amino acids. The CDR3 DNA is TGTGCCAGCAGCGGAGGAGGGACTAGCGGGAGAGGGGAGACCCAGTACTTC. It yields the protein CASSGGGTSGRGETQYF.

The sample holds one count of this clone. Other nucleotide sequences in the sample specify the same CDR3. The rearrangement joins TRBV9 to TRBJ2-1, with TRBD2 matching 14 bases. Trimming cost V 2 bases and J 0 bases; bases outside gene matches: 1. CDR3 length: 17 residues. Per the germline V gene, CDR1 is SGDLS and CDR2 is YYNGEE. This CDR3 is CASSVGTSGSSYNEQFF. CDR3 DNA sequence: TGTGCCAGCAGCGTCGGGACTAGCGGGAGCTCCTACAATGAGCAGTTCTTC.

The rearrangement links TRBV19 to TRBJ2-4, with a tentative D call TRBD1 (5 bases). V was clipped by 3 bases and J by 3 bases, with 12 bases between them. The length of the CDR3 is 15 residues. From germline, CDR1 is LNHDA and CDR2 SQIVND (reference sequence). The CDR3 loop reads CASSMQGASKNIQYF. DNA for the CDR3: TGTGCCAGTAGTATGCAAGGGGCTAGCAAAAACATTCAGTACTTC.

This clone was seen just once. The chain employs TRBV7-2 and TRBJ2-1; 9 positions agree with TRBD2. The germline V gene has CDR1 SGHTA and CDR2 FQGNSA. This CDR3 is built from 15 residues. The ends lost 3 bases at V and 4 bases at J; junction bases unmatched: 4. The CDR3 bases are TGTGCCAGCAGCTTGGGACTAGCCGAGTACAATGAGCAGTTCTTC. Translating it yields CASSLGLAEYNEQFF.

The chain uses TRBV5-6 and TRBJ2-7; maybe TRBD1 (5 bases). The V and J ends lost 0 bases and 1 base respectively, with 11 bases between them. CDR3 length equals 15 residues. Germline CDR1 and CDR2: SGHDT and YYEEEE. In DNA form, the CDR3 reads TGTGCCAGCAGCTTGGGGTTCGACAGTTCCTACGAGCAGTACTTC. The encoded protein is CASSLGFDSSYEQYF.